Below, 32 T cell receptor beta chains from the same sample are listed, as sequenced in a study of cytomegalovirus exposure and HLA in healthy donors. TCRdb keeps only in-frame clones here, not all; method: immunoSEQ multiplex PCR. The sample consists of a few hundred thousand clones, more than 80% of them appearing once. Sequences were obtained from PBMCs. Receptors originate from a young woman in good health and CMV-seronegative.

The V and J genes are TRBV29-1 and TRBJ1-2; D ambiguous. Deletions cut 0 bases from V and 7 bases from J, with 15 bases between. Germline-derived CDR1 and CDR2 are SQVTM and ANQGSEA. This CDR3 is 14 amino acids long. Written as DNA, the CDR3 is TGCAGCGTTGAAGATCCCTTGGCCTGGTCTGGCTACACCTTC. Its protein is CSVEDPLAWSGYTF.

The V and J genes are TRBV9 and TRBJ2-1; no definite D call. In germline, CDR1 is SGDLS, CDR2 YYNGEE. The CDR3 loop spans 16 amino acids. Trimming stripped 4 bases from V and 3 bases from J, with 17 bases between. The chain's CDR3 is CASSPRAGSGYNEQFF. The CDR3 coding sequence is TGTGCCAGCAGCCCCCGCGCCGGGTCGGGCTACAATGAGCAGTTCTTC.

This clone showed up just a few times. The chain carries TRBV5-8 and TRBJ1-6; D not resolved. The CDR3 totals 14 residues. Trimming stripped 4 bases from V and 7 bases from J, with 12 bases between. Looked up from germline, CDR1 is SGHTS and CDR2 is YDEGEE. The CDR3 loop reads CASSVGRLNSPLHF. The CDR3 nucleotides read TGTGCCAGCAGCGTCGGCCGACTGAATTCACCCCTCCACTTT.

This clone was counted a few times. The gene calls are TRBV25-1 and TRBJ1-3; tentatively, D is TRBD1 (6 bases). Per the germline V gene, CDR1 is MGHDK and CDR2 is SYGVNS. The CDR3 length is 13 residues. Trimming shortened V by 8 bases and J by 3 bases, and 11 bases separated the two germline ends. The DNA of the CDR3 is TGTGCCAGCCACGACAGGTTTGGAAACACCATATATTTT. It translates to CASHDRFGNTIYF.

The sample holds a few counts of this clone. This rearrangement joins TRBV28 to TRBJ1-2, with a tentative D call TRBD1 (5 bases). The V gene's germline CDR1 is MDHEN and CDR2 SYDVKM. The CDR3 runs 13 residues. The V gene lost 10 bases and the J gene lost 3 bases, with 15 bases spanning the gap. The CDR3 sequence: CATKQGSDYGYTF. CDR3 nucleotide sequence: TGTGCCACCAAGCAGGGAAGTGACTATGGCTACACCTTC.

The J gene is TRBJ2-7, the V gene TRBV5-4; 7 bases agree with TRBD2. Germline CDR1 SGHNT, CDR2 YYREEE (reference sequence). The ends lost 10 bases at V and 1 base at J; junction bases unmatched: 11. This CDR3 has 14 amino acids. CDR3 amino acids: CACTGGPLSYEQYF. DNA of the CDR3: TGTGCCTGTACGGGGGGACCCCTTTCCTACGAGCAGTACTTC.

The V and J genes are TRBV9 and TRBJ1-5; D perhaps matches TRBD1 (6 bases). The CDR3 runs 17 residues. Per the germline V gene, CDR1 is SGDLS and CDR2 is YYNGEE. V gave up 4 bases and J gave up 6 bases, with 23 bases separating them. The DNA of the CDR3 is TGTGCCAGCAGCTTTCAAAATATTACAGGGATGAGTCAGCCCCAGCATTTT. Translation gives CASSFQNITGMSQPQHF.

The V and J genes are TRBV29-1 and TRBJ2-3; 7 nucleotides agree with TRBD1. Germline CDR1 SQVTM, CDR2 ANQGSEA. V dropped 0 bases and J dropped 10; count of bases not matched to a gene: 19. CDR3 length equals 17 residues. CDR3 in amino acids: CSVEDRRDRYFIGPQYF. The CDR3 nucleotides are TGCAGCGTTGAAGATCGCCGGGACAGATATTTTATAGGACCGCAGTATTTT.

DNA of the CDR3: TGTGCCAGCAGTGGCGCCCGCACTAACTATGGCTACACCTTC. The encoded protein is CASSGARTNYGYTF. V usage is TRBV6-1 and J usage is TRBJ1-2, with no clear D. V was trimmed by 4 bases and J by 0 bases, leaving 9 bases between them. This CDR3 has 14 amino acids. CDR1 MNHNS and CDR2 SASEGT come from the germline V gene.

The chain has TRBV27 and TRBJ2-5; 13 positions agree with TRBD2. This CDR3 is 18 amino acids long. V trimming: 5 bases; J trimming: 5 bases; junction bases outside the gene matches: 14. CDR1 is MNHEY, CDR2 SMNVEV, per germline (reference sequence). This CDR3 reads CASSPSGTSGKRRETQYF. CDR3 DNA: TGTGCCAGCAGTCCGTCGGGGACTAGCGGGAAAAGGAGGGAGACCCAGTACTTC.

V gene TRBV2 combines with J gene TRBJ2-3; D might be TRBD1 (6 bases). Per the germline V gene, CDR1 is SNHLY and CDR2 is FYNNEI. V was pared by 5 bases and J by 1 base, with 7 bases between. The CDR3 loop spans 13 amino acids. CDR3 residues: CASSRTGTDTQYF. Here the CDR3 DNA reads TGTGCCAGCAGTCGGACAGGCACAGATACGCAGTATTTT.

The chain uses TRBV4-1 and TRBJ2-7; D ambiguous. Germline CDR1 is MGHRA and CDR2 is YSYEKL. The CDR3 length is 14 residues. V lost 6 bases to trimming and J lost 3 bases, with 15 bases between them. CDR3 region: CASSRTRLYYEQYF. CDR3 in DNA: TGCGCCAGCAGTCGCACAAGACTCTACTACGAGCAGTACTTC.

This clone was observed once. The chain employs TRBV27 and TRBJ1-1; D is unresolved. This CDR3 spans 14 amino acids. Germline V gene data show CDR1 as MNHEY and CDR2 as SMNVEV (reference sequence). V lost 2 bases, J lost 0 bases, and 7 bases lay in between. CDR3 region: CASSLLQVNTEAFF. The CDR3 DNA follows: TGTGCCAGCAGTTTACTTCAGGTGAACACTGAAGCTTTCTTT.

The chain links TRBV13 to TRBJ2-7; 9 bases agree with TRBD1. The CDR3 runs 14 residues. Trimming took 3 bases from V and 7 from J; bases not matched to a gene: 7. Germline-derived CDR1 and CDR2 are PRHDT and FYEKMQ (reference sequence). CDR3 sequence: CASSFGQGKREQYF. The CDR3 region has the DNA TGTGCCAGCAGCTTTGGACAGGGGAAGAGGGAGCAGTACTTC.

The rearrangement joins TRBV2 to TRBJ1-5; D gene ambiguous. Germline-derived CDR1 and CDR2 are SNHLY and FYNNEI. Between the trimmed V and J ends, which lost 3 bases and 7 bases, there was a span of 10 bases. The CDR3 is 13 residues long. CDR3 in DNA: TGTGCCAGCAGTGAGTTGAGCTTCCAGCCCCAGCATTTT. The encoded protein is CASSELSFQPQHF.

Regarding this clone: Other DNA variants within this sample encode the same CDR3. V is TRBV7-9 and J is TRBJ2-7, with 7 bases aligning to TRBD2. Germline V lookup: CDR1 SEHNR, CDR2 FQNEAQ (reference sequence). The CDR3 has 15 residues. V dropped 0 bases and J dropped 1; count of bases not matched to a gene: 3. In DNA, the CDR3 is TGTGCCAGCAGCTTAGCGGCTAGCGGATCCTACGAGCAGTACTTC. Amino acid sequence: CASSLAASGSYEQYF.

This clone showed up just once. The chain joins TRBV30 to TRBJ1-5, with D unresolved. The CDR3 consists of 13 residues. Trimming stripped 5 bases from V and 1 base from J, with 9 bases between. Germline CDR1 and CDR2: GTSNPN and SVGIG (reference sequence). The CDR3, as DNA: TGTGCCTGGGGCATAAAGAGCAATCAGCCCCAGCATTTT. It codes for CAWGIKSNQPQHF. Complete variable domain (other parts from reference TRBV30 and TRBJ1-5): SQTIHQWPATLVQPVGSPLSLECTVEGTSNPNLYWYRQAAGRGLQLLFYSVGIGQISSEVPQNLSASRPQDRQFILSSKKLLLSDSGFYLCAWGIKSNQPQHFGDGTRLSIL.

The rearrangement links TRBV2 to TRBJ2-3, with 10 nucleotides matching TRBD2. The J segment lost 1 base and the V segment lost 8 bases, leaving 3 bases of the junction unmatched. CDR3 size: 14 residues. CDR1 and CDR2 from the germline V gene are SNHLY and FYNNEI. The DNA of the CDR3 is TGTGCCAGCGACCTAGCGGGAGGCACAGATACGCAGTATTTT. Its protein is CASDLAGGTDTQYF.

CDR3 in DNA: TGCAGCGTTCCCGGAGGGACAGCGGGGGTGGATGAGCAGTTCTTC. Translating gives CSVPGGTAGVDEQFF. The V gene is TRBV29-1, the J gene TRBJ2-1, with D maybe TRBD2 (8 bases). Germline lookup yields CDR1 SQVTM and CDR2 ANQGSEA. The V and J ends lost 5 bases and 8 bases respectively, with 22 bases between them. CDR3 length: 15 residues.

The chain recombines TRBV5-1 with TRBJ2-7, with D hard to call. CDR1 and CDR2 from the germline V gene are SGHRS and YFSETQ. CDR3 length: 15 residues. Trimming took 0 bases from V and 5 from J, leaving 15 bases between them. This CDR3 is CASSLDLPKSDEQYF. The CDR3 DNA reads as TGCGCCAGCAGCTTGGATTTACCGAAATCGGACGAGCAGTACTTC.

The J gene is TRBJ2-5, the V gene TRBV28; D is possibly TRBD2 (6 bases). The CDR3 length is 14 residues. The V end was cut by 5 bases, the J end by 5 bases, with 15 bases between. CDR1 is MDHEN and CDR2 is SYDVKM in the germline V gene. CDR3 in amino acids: CASSRTRGAETQYF. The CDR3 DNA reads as TGTGCCAGCAGTAGGACCCGCGGGGCGGAGACCCAGTACTTC.

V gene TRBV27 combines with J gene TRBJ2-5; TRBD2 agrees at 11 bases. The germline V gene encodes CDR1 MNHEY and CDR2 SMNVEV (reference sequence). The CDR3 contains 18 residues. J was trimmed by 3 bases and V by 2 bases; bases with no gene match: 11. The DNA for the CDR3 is TGTGCCAGCAGTTTACTAATAGCGGGGGGGCCTTATAAAGAGACCCAGTACTTC. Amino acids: CASSLLIAGGPYKETQYF.

The CDR3 region is CASSLVSVGGSRTGELFF. The CDR3 nucleotides are TGTGCCAGCAGTTTAGTTTCGGTTGGGGGGAGCCGGACCGGGGAGCTGTTTTTT. This chain joins TRBV27 and TRBJ2-2, with D possibly TRBD2 on 6 matching bases. The CDR3 consists of 18 residues. Trimming cost V 2 bases and J 5 bases, with 21 bases left between them. CDR1 and CDR2 from the germline V gene are MNHEY and SMNVEV (reference sequence).

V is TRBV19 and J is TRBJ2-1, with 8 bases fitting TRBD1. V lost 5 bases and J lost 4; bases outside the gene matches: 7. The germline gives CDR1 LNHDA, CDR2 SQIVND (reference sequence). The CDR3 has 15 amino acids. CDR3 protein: CASSADRGGYNEQFF. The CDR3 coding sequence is TGTGCCAGTAGTGCCGACAGGGGTGGATACAATGAGCAGTTCTTC.

CDR3 amino acids: CASSAWRSYEQYF. CDR3 DNA sequence: TGTGCCAGCAGTGCGTGGCGGAGCTACGAGCAGTACTTC. This chain links TRBV28 with TRBJ2-7; D gene uncertain. Germline V gene lookup returns CDR1 MDHEN and CDR2 SYDVKM. The CDR3 contains 13 residues. Trimming cost V 5 bases and J 3 bases, with 11 bases left between them.

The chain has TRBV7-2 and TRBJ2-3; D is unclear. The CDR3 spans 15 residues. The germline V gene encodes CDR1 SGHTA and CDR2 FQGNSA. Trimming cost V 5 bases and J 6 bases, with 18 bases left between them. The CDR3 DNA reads TGTGCCAGCAGCCAAAACGGTAGTCCCCCCGATACGCAGTATTTT. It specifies CASSQNGSPPDTQYF.

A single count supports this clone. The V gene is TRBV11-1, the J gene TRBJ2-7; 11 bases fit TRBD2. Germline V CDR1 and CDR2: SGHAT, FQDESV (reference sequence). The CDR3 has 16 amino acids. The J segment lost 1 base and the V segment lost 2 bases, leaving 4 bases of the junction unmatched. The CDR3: CASSLPSGRFSYEQYF. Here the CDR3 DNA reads TGTGCCAGCAGCTTACCTAGCGGGAGGTTTTCCTACGAGCAGTACTTC.

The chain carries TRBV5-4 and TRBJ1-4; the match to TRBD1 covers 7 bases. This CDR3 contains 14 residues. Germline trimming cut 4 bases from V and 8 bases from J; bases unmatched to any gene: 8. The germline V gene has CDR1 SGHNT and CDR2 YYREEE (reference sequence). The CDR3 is CASSSTGTEEKLFF. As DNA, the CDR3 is TGTGCCAGCAGCAGCACCGGGACAGAAGAAAAACTGTTTTTT.

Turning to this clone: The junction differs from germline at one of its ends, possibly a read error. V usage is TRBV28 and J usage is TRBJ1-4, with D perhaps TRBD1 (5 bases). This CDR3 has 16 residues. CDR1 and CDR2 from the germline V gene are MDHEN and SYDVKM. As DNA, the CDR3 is TGTGCCAGCAGTTTCTATCGGGACTTACCTAAGGAAAAACTGTTTTTT. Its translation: CASSFYRDLPKEKLFF.

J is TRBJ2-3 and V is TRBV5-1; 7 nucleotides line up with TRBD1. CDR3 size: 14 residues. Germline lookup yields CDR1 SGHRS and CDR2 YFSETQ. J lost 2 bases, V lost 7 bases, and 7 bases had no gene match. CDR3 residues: CASARQGPTDTQYF. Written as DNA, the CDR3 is TGCGCCAGCGCGCGACAGGGACCCACAGATACGCAGTATTTT.

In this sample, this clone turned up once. The CDR3 bases are TGCGCCAGCAGCCCAACCCAGGGGCGGGAGGTGGATACGCAGTATTTT. This codes for CASSPTQGREVDTQYF. This chain joins TRBV5-1 and TRBJ2-3, with 8 bases fitting TRBD2. CDR1 SGHRS and CDR2 YFSETQ come from the germline V gene. With V trimmed by 4 bases and J by 6 bases, 13 bases remained unmatched. The CDR3 is made up of 16 amino acids.

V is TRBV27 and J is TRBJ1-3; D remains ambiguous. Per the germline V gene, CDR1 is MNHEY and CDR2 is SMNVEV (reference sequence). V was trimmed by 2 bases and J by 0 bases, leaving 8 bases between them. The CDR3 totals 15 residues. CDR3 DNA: TGTGCCAGCAGTTTAAACTCTTACTCTGGAAACACCATATATTTT. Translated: CASSLNSYSGNTIYF.